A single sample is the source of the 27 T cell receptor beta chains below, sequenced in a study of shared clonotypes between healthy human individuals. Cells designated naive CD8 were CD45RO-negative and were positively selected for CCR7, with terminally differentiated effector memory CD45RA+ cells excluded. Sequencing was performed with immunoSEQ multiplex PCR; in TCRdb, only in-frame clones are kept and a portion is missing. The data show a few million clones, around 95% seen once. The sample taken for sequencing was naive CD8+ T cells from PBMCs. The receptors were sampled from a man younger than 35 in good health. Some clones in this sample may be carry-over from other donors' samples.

The CDR3 DNA follows: TGTGCCAGCAGCTTAGCGGGACGGCAGAACACAGATACGCAGTATTTT. Translating it yields CASSLAGRQNTDTQYF. The chain couples TRBV11-2 to TRBJ2-3, with D perhaps being TRBD1 or TRBD2 (5 bases each). The CDR3 is 16 amino acids. Germline loops: CDR1 SGHAT, CDR2 FQNNGV. V was trimmed by 1 base and J by 2 bases, leaving 13 bases between them.

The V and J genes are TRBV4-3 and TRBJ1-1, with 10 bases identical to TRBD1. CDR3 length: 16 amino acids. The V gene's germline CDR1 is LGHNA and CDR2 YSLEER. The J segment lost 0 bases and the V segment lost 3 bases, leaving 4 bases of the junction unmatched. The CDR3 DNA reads TGCGCCAGCAGCCACCCGGGACAGGGGATGAACACTGAAGCTTTCTTT. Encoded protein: CASSHPGQGMNTEAFF.

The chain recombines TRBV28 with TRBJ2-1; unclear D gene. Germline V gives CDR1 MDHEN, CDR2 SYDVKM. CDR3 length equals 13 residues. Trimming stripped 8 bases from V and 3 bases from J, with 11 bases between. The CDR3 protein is CASGANYYNEQFF. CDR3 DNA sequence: TGTGCCAGCGGAGCGAACTACTACAATGAGCAGTTCTTC.

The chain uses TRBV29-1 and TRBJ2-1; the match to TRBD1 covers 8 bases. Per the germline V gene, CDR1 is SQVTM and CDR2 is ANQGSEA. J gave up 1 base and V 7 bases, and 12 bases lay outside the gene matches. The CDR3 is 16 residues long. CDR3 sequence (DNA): TGCAGCGCCCTCTCCGGACAGGGATTGTCCTACAATGAGCAGTTCTTC. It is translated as CSALSGQGLSYNEQFF.

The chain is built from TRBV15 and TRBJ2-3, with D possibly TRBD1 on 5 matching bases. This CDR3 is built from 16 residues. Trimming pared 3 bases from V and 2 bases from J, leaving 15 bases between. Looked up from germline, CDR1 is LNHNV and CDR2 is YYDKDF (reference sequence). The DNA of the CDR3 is TGTGCCACCAGCAGCCCCCCGTTTGGGGCCACAGATACGCAGTATTTT. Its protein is CATSSPPFGATDTQYF.

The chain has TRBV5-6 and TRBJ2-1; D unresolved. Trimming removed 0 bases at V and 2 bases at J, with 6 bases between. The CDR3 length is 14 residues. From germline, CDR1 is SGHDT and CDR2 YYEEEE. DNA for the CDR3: TGTGCCAGCAGCTTGGCCCGAGCCTACAATGAGCAGTTCTTC. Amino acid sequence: CASSLARAYNEQFF.

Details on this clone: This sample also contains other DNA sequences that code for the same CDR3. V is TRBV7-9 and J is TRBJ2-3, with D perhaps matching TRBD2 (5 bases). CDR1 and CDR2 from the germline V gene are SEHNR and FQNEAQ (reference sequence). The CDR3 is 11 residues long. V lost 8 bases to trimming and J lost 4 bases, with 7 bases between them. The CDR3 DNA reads TGTGCCAGCTCCGGGGCAGATACGCAGTATTTT. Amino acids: CASSGADTQYF.

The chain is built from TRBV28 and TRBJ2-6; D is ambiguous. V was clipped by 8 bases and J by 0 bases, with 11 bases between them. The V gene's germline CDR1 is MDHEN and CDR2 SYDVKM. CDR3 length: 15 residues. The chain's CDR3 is CASGKVLSGANVLTF. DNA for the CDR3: TGTGCCAGCGGAAAAGTTCTCTCTGGGGCCAACGTCCTGACTTTC.

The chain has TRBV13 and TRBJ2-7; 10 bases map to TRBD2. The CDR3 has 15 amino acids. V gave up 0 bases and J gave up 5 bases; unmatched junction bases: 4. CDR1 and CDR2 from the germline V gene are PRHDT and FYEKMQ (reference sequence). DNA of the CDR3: TGTGCCAGCAGCTTAGGCCTAGCGGGAGTCCACGAGCAGTACTTC. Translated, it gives CASSLGLAGVHEQYF.

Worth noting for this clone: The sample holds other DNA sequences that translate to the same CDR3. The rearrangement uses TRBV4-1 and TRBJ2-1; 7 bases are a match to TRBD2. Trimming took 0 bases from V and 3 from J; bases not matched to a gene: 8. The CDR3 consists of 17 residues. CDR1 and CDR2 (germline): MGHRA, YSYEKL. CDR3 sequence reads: CASSQDLASGYYNEQFF. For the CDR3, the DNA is TGCGCCAGCAGCCAAGATCTAGCTAGCGGATACTACAATGAGCAGTTCTTC.

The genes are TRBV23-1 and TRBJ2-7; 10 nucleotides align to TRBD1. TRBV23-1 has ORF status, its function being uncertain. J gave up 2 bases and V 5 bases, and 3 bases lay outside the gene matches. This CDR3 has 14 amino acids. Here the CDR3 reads CASSWDRGAYEQYF. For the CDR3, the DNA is TGCGCCAGCAGTTGGGACAGGGGCGCCTACGAGCAGTACTTC.

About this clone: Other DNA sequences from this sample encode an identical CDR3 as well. The CDR3 region has the DNA TGCGCCAGCAGCCACGGGACGGCTATGAACACTGAAGCTTTCTTT. Its translation: CASSHGTAMNTEAFF. The V gene is TRBV4-3, the J gene TRBJ1-1, with D possibly TRBD1 on 5 matching bases. The CDR3 totals 15 residues. CDR1 LGHNA and CDR2 YSLEER come from the germline V gene. V was trimmed by 3 bases and J by 0 bases, leaving 11 bases between them.

CDR3 loop: CATSGRTAVNYGYTF. DNA of the CDR3: TGTGCCACCAGCGGCCGGACTGCCGTTAACTATGGCTACACCTTC. This chain joins TRBV15 and TRBJ1-2; no definite D call. CDR1 and CDR2 from the germline V gene are LNHNV and YYDKDF (reference sequence). The CDR3 length is 15 residues. Between the trimmed V and J ends, which lost 5 bases and 1 base, there was a span of 14 bases.

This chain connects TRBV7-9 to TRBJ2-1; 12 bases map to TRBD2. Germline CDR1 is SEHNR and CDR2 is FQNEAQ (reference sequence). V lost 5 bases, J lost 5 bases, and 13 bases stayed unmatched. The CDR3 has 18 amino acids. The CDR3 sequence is CASSTGLAGSGRNNEQFF. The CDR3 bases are TGTGCCAGCAGCACCGGACTAGCGGGGTCCGGCCGGAACAATGAGCAGTTCTTC.

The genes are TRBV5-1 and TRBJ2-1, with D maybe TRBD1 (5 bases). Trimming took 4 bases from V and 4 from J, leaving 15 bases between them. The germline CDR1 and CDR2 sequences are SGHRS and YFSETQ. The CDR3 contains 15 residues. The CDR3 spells CASSPTRQNYNEQFF. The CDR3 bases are TGCGCCAGCAGCCCCACCCGACAGAATTACAATGAGCAGTTCTTC.

The CDR3 region is CASSQVLGRSYEQYF. For the CDR3, the DNA is TGCGCCAGCAGCCAGGTCTTGGGGCGCTCCTACGAGCAGTACTTC. The rearrangement links TRBV4-3 to TRBJ2-7; the D gene is possibly TRBD1 (5 bases). The germline V gene encodes CDR1 LGHNA and CDR2 YSLEER. There are 15 residues in the CDR3. Trimming took 3 bases from V and 0 from J, leaving 12 bases between them.

In DNA, the CDR3 is TGTGCCAGCAGCTGGACTAGCGGGAGAGGTAAAGCGGACACAGATACGCAGTATTTT. Translation: CASSWTSGRGKADTDTQYF. The V gene is TRBV11-2, the J gene TRBJ2-3; 13 nucleotides match TRBD2. The CDR3 sequence is 19 residues long. With 4 bases clipped from V and 2 bases from J, the junction kept 12 bases outside the gene matches. Per germline, CDR1 SGHAT and CDR2 FQNNGV.

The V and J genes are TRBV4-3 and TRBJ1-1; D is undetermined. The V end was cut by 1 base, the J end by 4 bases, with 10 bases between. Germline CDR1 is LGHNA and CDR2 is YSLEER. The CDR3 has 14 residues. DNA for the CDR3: TGCGCCAGCAGCCAAGGTGTAGCAAGCACTGAAGCTTTCTTT. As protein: CASSQGVASTEAFF.

The CDR3 loop reads CASSQDLWREVGDTQYF. In DNA, the CDR3 is TGCGCCAGCAGCCAAGATCTGTGGCGGGAGGTGGGAGATACGCAGTATTTT. This sequence joins TRBV4-3 and TRBJ2-3, with 8 bases matching TRBD2. The trim removed 0 bases at V and 5 bases at J, leaving 10 bases unmatched. There are 17 residues in the CDR3. Germline-derived CDR1 and CDR2 are LGHNA and YSLEER.

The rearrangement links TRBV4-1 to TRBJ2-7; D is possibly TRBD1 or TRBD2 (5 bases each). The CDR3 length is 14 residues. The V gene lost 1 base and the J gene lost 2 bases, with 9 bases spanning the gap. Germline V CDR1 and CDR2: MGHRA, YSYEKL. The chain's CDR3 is CASSQGGMAYEQYF. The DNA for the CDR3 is TGCGCCAGCAGCCAAGGGGGGATGGCCTACGAGCAGTACTTC.

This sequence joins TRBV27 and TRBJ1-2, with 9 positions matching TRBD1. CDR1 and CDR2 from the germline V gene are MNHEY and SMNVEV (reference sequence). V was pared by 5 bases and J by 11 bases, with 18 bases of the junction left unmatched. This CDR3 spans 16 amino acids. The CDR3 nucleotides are TGTGCCAGCAGTAGATTATATGGGACAGGGCCGCTCGGATACACCTTC. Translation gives CASSRLYGTGPLGYTF.

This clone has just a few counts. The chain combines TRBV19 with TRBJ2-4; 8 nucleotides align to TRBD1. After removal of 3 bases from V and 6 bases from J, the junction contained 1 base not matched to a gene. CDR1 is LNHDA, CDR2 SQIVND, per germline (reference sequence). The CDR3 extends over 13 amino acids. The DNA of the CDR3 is TGTGCCAGTAGTATCGGACAGGGAAACATTCAGTACTTC. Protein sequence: CASSIGQGNIQYF.

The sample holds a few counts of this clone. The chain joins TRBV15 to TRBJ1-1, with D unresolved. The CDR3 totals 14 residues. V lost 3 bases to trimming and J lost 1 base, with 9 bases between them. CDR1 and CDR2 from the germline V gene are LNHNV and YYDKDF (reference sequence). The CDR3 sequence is CATSSQDWNTEAFF. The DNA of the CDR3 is TGTGCCACCAGCAGTCAAGACTGGAACACTGAAGCTTTCTTT. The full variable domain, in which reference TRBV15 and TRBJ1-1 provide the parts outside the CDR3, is DAMVIQNPRYQVTQFGKPVTLSCSQTLNHNVMYWYQQKSSQAPKLLFHYYDKDFNNEADTPDNFQSRRPNTSFCFLDIRSPGLGDTAMYLCATSSQDWNTEAFFGQGTRLTVV.

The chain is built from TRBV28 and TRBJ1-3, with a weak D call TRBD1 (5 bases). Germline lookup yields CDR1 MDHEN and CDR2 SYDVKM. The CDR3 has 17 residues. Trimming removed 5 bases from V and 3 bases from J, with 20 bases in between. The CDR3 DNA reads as TGTGCCAGCAGTAGGGTGCAGGATTGGGGCGGTGGAAACACCATATATTTT. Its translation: CASSRVQDWGGGNTIYF.

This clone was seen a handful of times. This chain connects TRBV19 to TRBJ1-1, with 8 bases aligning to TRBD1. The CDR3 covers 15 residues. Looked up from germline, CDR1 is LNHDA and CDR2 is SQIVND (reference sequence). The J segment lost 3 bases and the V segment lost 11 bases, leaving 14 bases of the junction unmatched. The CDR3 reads CAVRGPGVVHTEAFF. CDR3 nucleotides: TGTGCCGTCAGGGGGCCTGGGGTTGTTCACACTGAAGCTTTCTTT.

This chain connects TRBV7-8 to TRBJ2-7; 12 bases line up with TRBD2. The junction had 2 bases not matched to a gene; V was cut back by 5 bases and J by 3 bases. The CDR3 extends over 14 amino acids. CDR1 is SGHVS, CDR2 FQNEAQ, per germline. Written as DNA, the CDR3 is TGTGCCAGCAGCGCGGGACTAGCGGGCTACGAGCAGTACTTC. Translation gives CASSAGLAGYEQYF. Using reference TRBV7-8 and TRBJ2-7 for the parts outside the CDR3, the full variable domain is GAGVSQSPRYKVAKRGQDVALRCDPISGHVSLFWYQQALGQGPEFLTYFQNEAQLDKSGLPSDRFFAERPEGSVSTLKIQRTQQEDSAVYLCASSAGLAGYEQYFGPGTRLTVT.

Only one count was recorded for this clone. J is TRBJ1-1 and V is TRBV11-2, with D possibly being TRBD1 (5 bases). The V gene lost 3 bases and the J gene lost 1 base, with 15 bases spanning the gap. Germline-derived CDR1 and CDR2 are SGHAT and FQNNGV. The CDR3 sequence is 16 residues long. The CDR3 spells CASSLPRTTPNTEAFF. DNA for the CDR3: TGTGCCAGCAGCTTGCCCCGGACAACCCCGAACACTGAAGCTTTCTTT.